This is a list of T cell receptor beta chains from one sample in a study of CD8 T cells in Susac syndrome. A single record per CDR3 protein comes from TCRdb applying MiXCR to the immunoSEQ multiplex PCR reads. The data show around 170,000 distinct CDR3 sequences, with about 95% seen just once and approximately 0.16% held by the top ten. The sequenced sample was CD8+ T cells from PBMCs. These receptors all come from a human donor with Susac syndrome. CDR3s include the opening cysteine and the closing phenylalanine or tryptophan. The D gene is left open where the match is weak. Clone size is stated in some rows and not others, as once, few, many or a class when expanded.

j_call v_call d_call clone_size cdr3_nt cdr3_aa
TRBJ1-2 TRBV4-1 TRBD1 . TGCGCCAGCAGCCAAAAGACAGGGGAATTTGGTGGCTACACCTTC CASSQKTGEFGGYTF
TRBJ2-5 TRBV5-4 TRBD2 . TGTGCCAGCAGCTTGTCGCGGACTAGGAAAGAGACCCAGTACTTC CASSLSRTRKETQYF
TRBJ2-1 TRBV5-1 . . TGCGCCAGCAGCTTGGATCACCGCAATGAGCAGTTCTTC CASSLDHRNEQFF
TRBJ1-2 TRBV5-6 . . TGTGCCAGCAGCTTGTACTTGGGCAACTATGGCTACACCTTC CASSLYLGNYGYTF
TRBJ2-5 TRBV18 . . TGTGCCAGCTCACAGACACACCAAGAGACCCAGTACTTC CASSQTHQETQYF
TRBJ1-2 TRBV5-1 TRBD1 . TGCGCCAGCTCAGCCCAGGGGGGCAATGGCTACACCTTC CASSAQGGNGYTF
TRBJ2-1 TRBV7-9 TRBD1 . TGTGCCAGCAGCTCCTCCCGACAGGGTCCCTACAATGAGCAGTTCTTC CASSSSRQGPYNEQFF
TRBJ2-7 TRBV7-9 . . TGTGCCAGCAGCTTAGTTACGGTCTACGAGCAGTACTTC CASSLVTVYEQYF
TRBJ2-7 TRBV29-1 . . TGCAGCGTTGAAGGGCAGGGAACCTCCTACGAGCAGTACTTC CSVEGQGTSYEQYF
TRBJ1-2 TRBV2 . once TGTGCCAGCAGTACCCGGGTTTATGGCTACACCTTC CASSTRVYGYTF
TRBJ1-1 TRBV30 . . TGTGCCTGGAGTGTAGTGTCGAACACTGAAGCTTTCTTT CAWSVVSNTEAFF
TRBJ2-7 TRBV10-3 . . TGTGCCATCAGGAACAGGGAATCCTACGAGCAGTACTTC CAIRNRESYEQYF
TRBJ2-7 TRBV4-1 . . TGCGCCAGCAGCCAAGTTCCACAGGGCTACGAGCAGTACTTC CASSQVPQGYEQYF
TRBJ2-3 TRBV7-9 TRBD2 . TGTGCCAGCAACCTAGCGGGATTCACAGATACGCAGTATTTT CASNLAGFTDTQYF
TRBJ2-7 TRBV12-3/TRBV12-4 TRBD1 few TGTGCCAGCAGTAGGCCGGGACAGGACTACGAGCAGTACTTC CASSRPGQDYEQYF
TRBJ2-7 TRBV2 . . TGTGCCAGCAGTGAACAACACGAGCAGTACTTC CASSEQHEQYF
TRBJ2-3 TRBV13 . once TGTGCCAGCAGCTTAGGAGCGAATACGCAGTATTTT CASSLGANTQYF
TRBJ2-7 TRBV9 TRBD2 . TGTGCCAGCAGCGTCGCTAGCGGGAGCCTCTACGAGCAGTACTTC CASSVASGSLYEQYF
TRBJ2-7 TRBV4-1 TRBD2 . TGCGCCAGCAGCCAAGATCAAGGGGGTAGCGGGAGCGAGCAGTACTTC CASSQDQGGSGSEQYF